A single sample gave rise to the 18 T cell receptor beta chains below, sequenced in a study of technical replicates of blood from several donors. Only in-frame clones appear in the TCRdb table, and some are missing; sequencing was by immunoSEQ multiplex PCR. The sample has 75,000 to 95,000 clones; over 90% are singletons. Sample: T cells isolated from PBMCs. All receptors come from a human donor in good health.

This clone was picked up one time. This chain links TRBV6-5 with TRBJ2-1; 8 bases line up with TRBD2. V lost 5 bases, J lost 2 bases, and 5 bases stayed unmatched. The CDR3 has 15 amino acids. Germline values: CDR1 MNHEY, CDR2 SVGAGI. This CDR3 reads CASSASGGPYNEQFF. CDR3 bases: TGTGCCAGCAGTGCCTCGGGAGGGCCCTACAATGAGCAGTTCTTC.

The chain joins TRBV9 to TRBJ1-1; TRBD1 agrees at 8 bases. The CDR3 consists of 14 residues. V lost 3 bases to trimming and J lost 3 bases; unmatched junction nucleotides: 4. From germline, CDR1 is SGDLS and CDR2 YYNGEE. CDR3 coding DNA: TGTGCCAGCAGCGCGGACAGGGTGTACACTGAAGCTTTCTTT. Translated, it gives CASSADRVYTEAFF.

The CDR3 sequence is CASSLVGGSTYEQYF. The DNA for the CDR3 is TGCGCCAGCAGCTTGGTAGGGGGATCTACCTACGAGCAGTACTTC. The chain carries TRBV5-1 and TRBJ2-7, with D possibly being TRBD1 (6 bases). From germline, CDR1 is SGHRS and CDR2 YFSETQ. This CDR3 has 15 residues. The V and J ends lost 0 bases and 2 bases respectively, with 12 bases between them.

The genes are TRBV27 and TRBJ2-4, with TRBD1 identical over 8 bases. After removal of 6 bases from V and 6 bases from J, the junction contained 4 bases not matched to a gene. The CDR3 spans 13 residues. Germline V gives CDR1 MNHEY, CDR2 SMNVEV (reference sequence). This chain's CDR3 is CASSPGQVNIQYF. The CDR3 DNA sequence: TGTGCCAGCAGCCCGGGACAGGTAAACATTCAGTACTTC.

The rearrangement joins TRBV4-2 to TRBJ1-2; D is unclear. Germline V gives CDR1 LGHNA, CDR2 YNFKEQ. V lost 4 bases and J 0 bases, leaving 15 bases between the germline ends. CDR3 length: 16 residues. The CDR3 bases are TGTGCCAGCAGCCCATATGAGGGTGAAGCTAACTATGGCTACACCTTC. This translates into CASSPYEGEANYGYTF.

The chain couples TRBV7-8 to TRBJ1-1; D gene uncertain. CDR1 and CDR2 (germline): SGHVS, FQNEAQ. CDR3 length: 15 residues. With 6 bases removed from V and 0 bases from J, the gap between germline ends came to 14 bases. CDR3 residues: CASSRGSGVNTEAFF. CDR3 in DNA: TGTGCCAGCAGTAGAGGGTCTGGGGTGAACACTGAAGCTTTCTTT. Full variable domain (rest looked up from reference TRBV7-8 and TRBJ1-1): GAGVSQSPRYKVAKRGQDVALRCDPISGHVSLFWYQQALGQGPEFLTYFQNEAQLDKSGLPSDRFFAERPEGSVSTLKIQRTQQEDSAVYLCASSRGSGVNTEAFFGQGTRLTVV.

The V gene is TRBV29-1, the J gene TRBJ2-1; 9 bases fit TRBD2. Losses at the gene ends were 8 bases for V and 10 bases for J; bases not matched to a gene: 12. The CDR3 covers 13 residues. Germline loops: CDR1 SQVTM, CDR2 ANQGSEA. The CDR3 loop reads CSSIAGVAREQFF. The CDR3 region has the DNA TGCAGCTCCATAGCGGGAGTGGCCCGGGAGCAGTTCTTC.

This sequence joins TRBV27 and TRBJ2-5, with 8 bases matching TRBD1. The junction had 10 bases not matched to a gene; V was cut back by 5 bases and J by 5 bases. Germline V lookup: CDR1 MNHEY, CDR2 SMNVEV (reference sequence). CDR3 size: 15 residues. CDR3 loop: CASSPQMGQAETQYF. The CDR3 nucleotides are TGTGCCAGCAGTCCCCAGATGGGACAGGCGGAGACCCAGTACTTC.

The V and J genes are TRBV10-1 and TRBJ2-1, with 7 bases that match TRBD1. The germline CDR1 and CDR2 sequences are WNHNN and SYGVQD (reference sequence). The length of the CDR3 is 13 residues. The trim removed 11 bases at V and 5 bases at J, leaving 9 bases unmatched. CDR3: CAPTQGRHNEQFF. The CDR3 bases are TGCGCCCCGACACAGGGGCGCCACAATGAGCAGTTCTTC.

V and J are TRBV7-3 and TRBJ2-6; no firm D call. V shed 0 bases and J shed 2 bases, with 11 bases lying between them. Germline V lookup: CDR1 SGHTA, CDR2 FQGTGA. This CDR3 contains 17 residues. The CDR3 DNA reads TGTGCCAGCAGCTTAACCTGGGCCGCTCCTGGGGCCAACGTCCTGACTTTC. Residues: CASSLTWAAPGANVLTF.

The chain recombines TRBV5-1 with TRBJ1-1, with 9 positions matching TRBD1. Germline CDR1 reads SGHRS; CDR2 reads YFSETQ. The CDR3 loop spans 16 amino acids. Trimming at V came to 0 bases and at J to 1 base, leaving 4 bases not matched to a gene. The CDR3 here is CASSLGTGATNTEAFF. As DNA, the CDR3 is TGCGCCAGCAGCTTGGGGACAGGGGCGACGAACACTGAAGCTTTCTTT.

The J gene is TRBJ2-3, the V gene TRBV30, with D unclear. This CDR3 has 14 residues. V lost 3 bases and J lost 2, with 12 bases in between. Per the germline V gene, CDR1 is GTSNPN and CDR2 is SVGIG (reference sequence). The DNA of the CDR3 is TGTGCCTGGAGGGCAGACTTAGCCACAGATACGCAGTATTTT. It yields the protein CAWRADLATDTQYF.

The V and J genes are TRBV6-1 and TRBJ2-5, with D unresolved. CDR3 size: 14 residues. The V gene's germline CDR1 is MNHNS and CDR2 SASEGT. V shed 0 bases and J shed 4 bases, with 9 bases lying between them. In nucleotides, the CDR3 is TGTGCCAGCAGTGAAGCCGGGTCCTTAGAGACCCAGTACTTC. Encoded protein: CASSEAGSLETQYF.

V gene TRBV15 combines with J gene TRBJ2-1; D is undetermined. V lost 0 bases to trimming and J lost 10 bases, with 16 bases between them. Germline V CDR1 and CDR2: LNHNV, YYDKDF (reference sequence). There are 15 residues in the CDR3. CDR3 nucleotide sequence: TGTGCCACCAGCAGAGATCTTAACGGAGCATGGGAGCAGTTCTTC. This gives the protein CATSRDLNGAWEQFF.

This chain links TRBV7-6 with TRBJ1-5; D is uncertain. The germline CDR1 and CDR2 sequences are SGHVS and FNYEAQ. Trimming shortened V by 0 bases and J by 3 bases, and 6 bases separated the two germline ends. This CDR3 is 14 amino acids long. CDR3 DNA sequence: TGTGCCAGCAGCTTAGCCAGTTTCAATCAGCCCCAGCATTTT. Translation gives CASSLASFNQPQHF. Filled out from reference TRBV7-6 and TRBJ1-5, the complete variable domain reads GAGVSQSPRYKVTKRGQDVALRCDPISGHVSLYWYRQALGQGPEFLTYFNYEAQQDKSGLPNDRFSAERPEGSISTLTIQRTEQRDSAMYRCASSLASFNQPQHFGDGTRLSIL.

The chain joins TRBV4-1 to TRBJ2-3; the match to TRBD2 covers 11 bases. This CDR3 spans 17 amino acids. Germline V gives CDR1 MGHRA, CDR2 YSYEKL. V lost 3 bases and J lost 1; bases outside the gene matches: 6. CDR3 sequence reads: CASSHPGTSGRTDTQYF. Written as DNA, the CDR3 is TGCGCCAGCAGCCACCCCGGGACTAGCGGTCGCACAGATACGCAGTATTTT.

This sequence joins TRBV25-1 and TRBJ2-7; a possible D gene is TRBD2 (5 bases). This CDR3 has 14 residues. Germline values: CDR1 MGHDK, CDR2 SYGVNS. Trimming shortened V by 2 bases and J by 0 bases, and 8 bases separated the two germline ends. The CDR3 DNA reads TGTGCCAGCAGTGAAGACGGGAACTCCTACGAGCAGTACTTC. Amino acid sequence: CASSEDGNSYEQYF.

This chain links TRBV21-1 with TRBJ1-5. TRBV21-1 has pseudogene status. There are 13 residues in the CDR3. CDR3 DNA sequence: TGTGCCAGCAGCAAATGGGGGGATCAGCCCCAGCATTTT. Translating it yields CASSKWGDQPQHF.